The subject of this entry is one T cell receptor beta chain. Its antigen is still unknown. Trimming cost V 0 bases and J 3 bases; bases outside gene matches: 6. This CDR3 comprises 17 residues. Germline V gene data show CDR1 as KGHSH and CDR2 as LQKENI. These data are taken from a study of T cell responses to AZD1222 COVID-19 vaccine. The study, taken as a whole, reports: Baseline serostatus was positive in only a handful of AZD1222 recipients. Spike-specific TCR breadth rose after two AZD1222 doses, and depth rose as well.

Using immunoSEQ multiplex PCR, the repertoire was profiled, and TCRdb retains in-frame clones only, with some absent. The sample records roughly 100,000 clones, approximately 84% being singletons. The material was peripheral blood, obtained 28 days after the second AZD1222 dose. The rearrangement joins TRBV18 to TRBJ1-3; 9 bases match TRBD1. This sequence originates from an adult who received the AZD1222 COVID-19 vaccine. The CDR3 loop is CASSPPMGQGLGNTIYF. The CDR3 DNA reads as TGTGCCAGCTCACCACCGATGGGACAGGGTCTTGGAAACACCATATATTTT. Complete variable domain (other parts from reference TRBV18 and TRBJ1-3): NAGVMQNPRHLVRRRGQEARLRCSPMKGHSHVYWYRQLPEEGLKFMVYLQKENIIDESGMPKERFSAEFPKEGPSILRIQQVVRGDSAAYFCASSPPMGQGLGNTIYFGEGSWLTVV.